A single sample is the source of the 3 T cell receptor beta chains below, sequenced in a study of blood T cell repertoires in COVID-19. Profiled with immunoSEQ multiplex PCR; TCRdb holds only in-frame clones, not every one. The repertoire holds over 200,000 clones, about 87% seen once, with more than 3% in the top ten. Sequenced input: PBMCs or T cells enriched from blood (not recorded which). These receptors were collected from a woman aged 25 to 39 who had been exposed to COVID-19.

The chain is built from TRBV5-1 and TRBJ2-1; D possibly corresponds to TRBD2 (6 bases). The CDR3 has 14 residues. Germline values: CDR1 SGHRS, CDR2 YFSETQ. Trimming pared 4 bases from V and 5 bases from J, leaving 13 bases between. In DNA, the CDR3 is TGCGCCAGCAGCCTGGGGACTGATAACAATGAGCAGTTCTTC. Protein sequence: CASSLGTDNNEQFF.

This chain connects TRBV14 to TRBJ1-2; a weak D match, TRBD1 (5 bases). This CDR3 has 14 amino acids. The germline gives CDR1 SGHDN, CDR2 FVKESK. V was shortened by 1 base and J by 1 base, with 7 bases between the two germline ends. The CDR3 coding sequence is TGTGCCAGCAGCCAAGCAGGGCGTAACTATGGCTACACCTTC. Translated: CASSQAGRNYGYTF.

V usage is TRBV20-1 and J usage is TRBJ2-1; no clear D gene. This CDR3 spans 11 amino acids. V gave up 4 bases and J gave up 3 bases, with 4 bases separating them. CDR1 DFQATT and CDR2 SNEGSKA come from the germline V gene (reference sequence). CDR3 amino acids: CSATHYNEQFF. CDR3 bases: TGCAGTGCTACCCACTACAATGAGCAGTTCTTC.